The rows below give T cell receptor beta chains drawn from one sample of a study of shared clonotypes between healthy human individuals. The protocol was immunoSEQ multiplex PCR, while the TCRdb copy is restricted to in-frame clones and leaves out a portion. The sample carries 1.6 million or so clones, around 95% recorded once. Sequencing input: naive CD4+ T cells sorted from blood. These receptors were taken from a man younger than 40 in good health. The conserved cysteine and the conserved F or W are not part of the CDR3 here. The D gene is left open where the match is weak.

d_call v_call cdr3_aa
NA TRBV9 ASSGSGQSGYT
TRBD2 TRBV7-9 ASSFSAGTSSYEQY
NA TRBV19 ASSGGQALPYEQY
NA TRBV28 ASSFPQTGRGYT
TRBD2 TRBV5-1 ASNGVGLPRETQY
TRBD2 TRBV19 ASSASGSRTDTQY
NA TRBV6-1 ASSHRTDSNQPQH
NA TRBV6-6 ASRAPGSVNRNIQY
NA TRBV5-8 ASSPGTATNQPQH
NA TRBV18 ASSPSVDTEAF
TRBD1 TRBV28 ASSSSRQGASYEQY
NA TRBV21-1 ASSKSLLGGGYEQY
NA TRBV7-8 ATSPGTDTQY
NA TRBV7-9 ASSLEQGRTEAF
NA TRBV10-2 ASSEPDPNEQF
NA TRBV29-1 SVVLGNTEAF
NA TRBV28 ASSPRRAAPAF
NA TRBV6-5 ASSETGRGNIQY
NA TRBV4-1 ASSQDPGAKTEAL
TRBD2 TRBV5-6 ASSLKRTSLYNEQF
TRBD2 TRBV5-4 ASHTGTSGRAWRTQY
NA TRBV10-3 AISEPAGPAEAF
TRBD1 TRBV6-6 ASRRQGSYNEQF
NA TRBV2 ASRKRTSSTDTQY
NA TRBV14 ASSRQVAAYTGELF
NA TRBV11-2 ASSFTMDTIY
TRBD2 TRBV6-5 ASTGASGRWDEQF
NA TRBV9 ASSVAGESYEQY
NA TRBV18 ASSPRTRNTEAF
TRBD2 TRBV13 ASSSSGSSYEQY
NA TRBV5-1 ASSLEGEDGELF
NA TRBV14 ASSQPPSRGQNQPQH
TRBD2 TRBV7-6 ASSLAAGVHNEQF
TRBD1 TRBV5-5 ASSFTEGQGFTEAF
NA TRBV10-3 AISGTGLALYNEQF
NA TRBV18 ASSPGGRITEAF
NA TRBV19 ASSVAGLSSGNTIY
TRBD2 TRBV25-1 ASSRHRGGSFEQF
TRBD2 TRBV5-6 ASSHEREVYSGANVLT
TRBD1 TRBV7-2 ASSLARGVRGTGESYEQY
NA TRBV21-1 ASETGTGVLETQY
TRBD2 TRBV7-6 ASSAGLAGVTDTQY
NA TRBV19 ASRPTGMSNQPQH
TRBD1 TRBV19 ASRRHPTGPGYNEQF
NA TRBV6-5 ASSYFGTSSYEQY
NA TRBV7-9 ASSLGLSGTDTQY
NA TRBV9 ASSVGQLNTEAF
NA TRBV2 ASKRYGGELF
NA TRBV28 ASRGGATNEKLF
NA TRBV30 AWSSRGGGEKLF
NA TRBV7-6 ASSLKGASTDTQY
TRBD2 TRBV19 ASSQTSGAPYEQY